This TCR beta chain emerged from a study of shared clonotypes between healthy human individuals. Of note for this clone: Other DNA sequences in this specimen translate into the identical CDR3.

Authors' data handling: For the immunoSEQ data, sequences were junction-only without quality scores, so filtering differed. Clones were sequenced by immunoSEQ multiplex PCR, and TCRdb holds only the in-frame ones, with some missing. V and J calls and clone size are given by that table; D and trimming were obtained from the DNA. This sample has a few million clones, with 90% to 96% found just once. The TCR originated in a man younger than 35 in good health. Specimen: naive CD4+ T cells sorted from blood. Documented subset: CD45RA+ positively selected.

This CDR3 is CASSSGQGTDTQYF. For the CDR3, the DNA is TGTGCCAGCAGTTCCGGACAGGGAACAGATACGCAGTATTTT. The chain joins TRBV28 to TRBJ2-3, with 8 bases identical to TRBD1. The CDR3 loop spans 14 amino acids. With 4 bases clipped from V and 3 bases from J, the junction kept 3 bases outside the gene matches. Germline V gene lookup returns CDR1 MDHEN and CDR2 SYDVKM.